This T cell receptor (beta chain) was observed in a study of blood T cell repertoires in COVID-19. The assay was immunoSEQ multiplex PCR, and TCRdb's table has in-frame clones only and misses some. The sample yields 200,000 to 250,000 clones, 92% seen once. Losses at the gene ends were 6 bases for V and 5 bases for J; bases not matched to a gene: 17. This CDR3 has 18 residues. Looked up from germline, CDR1 is MDHEN and CDR2 is SYDVKM. Input material: peripheral blood. The chain combines TRBV28 with TRBJ2-2; TRBD1 matches 8 bases. The clonotype comes from a man aged 30-40 years with acute or convalescent COVID-19. The CDR3 DNA follows: TGTGCCAGCAGGCGACAGATCAGGGGGCGCCTCGAAACCGGGGAGCTGTTTTTT. It specifies CASRRQIRGRLETGELFF.